These 7 T cell receptor beta chains share one sample of origin, sequenced in a study of blood T cells in healthy people across ages. Next came a second PCR, run for about 6 to 11 cycles, which used a sample-barcoded 5' primer along with a J-beta primer mix. TCRdb ran MiXCR on the 5' RACE reads and lists one entry per CDR3 protein. The repertoire consists of 650,000 to 800,000 distinct CDR3 sequences, with approximately 48% occurring once and the leading ten covering about a fifth. Sample: blood. Receptor source: a man between 60 and 75 years old in good health.

As to this clonotype: The junction differs from germline at one of its ends, possibly a read error. The chain joins TRBV11-1 to TRBJ2-5; D may be TRBD2 (5 bases). Per germline, CDR1 SGHAT and CDR2 FQDESV (reference sequence). This CDR3 region has 15 residues. The CDR3 region has the DNA TGTGCCGGCAGCTTAGACGCTAGCTCCGCCGGGGAGCAGTACTTC. This codes for CAGSLDASSAGEQYF.

The chain combines TRBV7-6 with TRBJ2-7; TRBD1 agrees at 9 bases. The ends lost 1 base at V and 6 bases at J; junction bases unmatched: 13. Germline lookup yields CDR1 SGHVS and CDR2 FNYEAQ. This CDR3 has 17 residues. This CDR3 is CASSLEAHGTGSSEQYF. The CDR3 DNA is TGTGCCAGCAGCTTAGAAGCCCACGGGACAGGGTCTAGCGAGCAGTACTTC.

This chain links TRBV7-9 with TRBJ2-5; possibly TRBD1 for D (5 bases). The J call may be wrong; the DNA end is better matched by TRBJ2-4. This CDR3 spans 14 amino acids. The germline V gene encodes CDR1 SEHNR and CDR2 FQNEAQ (reference sequence). CDR3: CASSYPASQGIQYF. The CDR3 DNA reads TGTGCCAGCAGCTATCCGGCCAGCCAGGGCATTCAGTACTTC.

This clonotype was found a few times. The chain couples TRBV5-1 to TRBJ2-1; 9 bases line up with TRBD1. The CDR3 length is 14 residues. J was trimmed by 6 bases and V by 4 bases; bases with no gene match: 5. Germline values: CDR1 SGHRS, CDR2 YFSETQ. CDR3 loop: CASSPGQGVNEQFF. The CDR3 DNA reads as TGCGCCAGCAGCCCGGGACAGGGTGTCAATGAGCAGTTCTTC.

The chain recombines TRBV27 with TRBJ1-3; weak D call: TRBD1 (6 bases). Deletions cut 4 bases from V and 0 bases from J, with 16 bases between. Germline V gives CDR1 MNHEY, CDR2 SMNVEV (reference sequence). The CDR3 is 17 residues long. For the CDR3, the DNA is TGTGCCAGCAGTTCCTCAGGGGCAATGCCCTCTGGAAACACCATATATTTT. It codes for CASSSSGAMPSGNTIYF.

The V and J genes are TRBV11-2 and TRBJ2-3; TRBD2 agrees at 7 bases. The CDR3 extends over 17 amino acids. Germline CDR1 and CDR2: SGHAT and FQNNGV. J was trimmed by 0 bases and V by 1 base; bases with no gene match: 7. CDR3 protein: CASSLGGGGPSTDTQYF. The CDR3 nucleotides read TGTGCCAGCAGCTTAGGGGGCGGGGGACCCAGCACAGATACGCAGTATTTT.

Only a few counts were recorded for this clonotype. The chain joins TRBV4-1 to TRBJ1-4, with 9 bases matching TRBD1. V trimming: 2 bases; J trimming: 5 bases; junction bases outside the gene matches: 3. The CDR3 runs to 15 residues. Looked up from germline, CDR1 is MGHRA and CDR2 is YSYEKL. The CDR3 sequence: CASSQSGTGNEKLFF. For the CDR3, the DNA is TGCGCCAGCAGCCAAAGCGGGACAGGGAATGAAAAACTGTTTTTT.